Listed below are T cell receptor beta chains from one sample, sequenced in a study of spatial heterogeneity in lung cancer. TCRdb itself ran the 5' RACE reads through MiXCR, one entry per CDR3 protein. The sample holds 2,800 or so distinct CDR3 sequences, about 53% seen once. Sequencing was performed on lung tumor tissue, taken at surgery. These receptors were obtained from a male donor with early-stage non-small cell lung cancer. Each CDR3 is given with its conserved first and last residue. A D gene is named only where the DNA matches it firmly. The size field is filled for only some rows; it gives once, few, many or a size class.

d_gene | abundance | j_gene | v_gene | CDR3aa | CDR3nt
TRBD1 | - | TRBJ2-5 | TRBV7-2 | CASSSTGVRETQYF | TGTGCCAGCAGCTCGACAGGGGTCCGAGAGACCCAGTACTTC
- | - | TRBJ1-2 | TRBV3-1 | CASSHAGTFNYGYTF | TGTGCCAGCAGCCACGCGGGGACGTTTAACTATGGCTACACCTTC
- | - | TRBJ2-5 | TRBV6-5 | CASSYSRGETQYF | TGTGCCAGCAGTTACTCGCGCGGGGAGACCCAGTACTTC
- | medium-sized | TRBJ1-5 | TRBV15 | CATSIRRDNNQPQHF | TGTGCCACCAGCATACGCCGGGACAACAATCAGCCCCAGCATTTT
TRBD2 | medium-sized | TRBJ2-1 | TRBV6-5 | CASSWGGRYNEQFF | TGTGCCAGCAGCTGGGGAGGGCGGTACAATGAGCAGTTCTTC
TRBD1 | few | TRBJ2-7 | TRBV6-6 | CASSYDREYEQYF | TGTGCCAGCAGTTACGACAGGGAGTACGAGCAGTACTTC
TRBD2 | few | TRBJ2-5 | TRBV3-1 | CASSLGLAGQETQYF | TGTGCCAGCAGCTTAGGACTAGCGGGGCAAGAGACCCAGTACTTC
- | - | TRBJ1-2 | TRBV12-3/TRBV12-4 | CASSLTVPYGYTF | TGTGCCAGCAGCTTGACAGTCCCCTATGGCTACACCTTC
- | medium-sized | TRBJ2-7 | TRBV6-5 | CASRKEDSHEQYF | TGTGCCAGCAGAAAGGAGGATTCGCACGAGCAGTACTTC
- | - | TRBJ2-7 | TRBV12-3/TRBV12-4 | CASSLPGQGEQYF | TGTGCCAGCAGTCTGCCAGGCCAAGGAGAGCAGTACTTC
TRBD2 | - | TRBJ2-3 | TRBV9 | CASSAQLAGATDTQYF | TGTGCCAGCAGCGCCCAACTAGCGGGGGCCACAGATACGCAGTATTTT
TRBD1 | medium-sized | TRBJ2-7 | TRBV18 | CASSPGQGVEQYF | TGTGCCAGCTCACCGGGACAGGGTGTCGAGCAGTACTTC
- | medium-sized | TRBJ2-7 | TRBV4-2 | CASSHLGAVPYEQYF | TGTGCCAGCAGCCATCTCGGGGCTGTCCCCTACGAGCAGTACTTC
- | few | TRBJ2-7 | TRBV4-3 | CASSQGWGADEQYF | TGCGCCAGCAGCCAAGGGTGGGGGGCTGACGAGCAGTACTTC
- | few | TRBJ2-3 | TRBV7-2 | CASRPRSTDTQYF | TGTGCCAGCAGACCGCGCAGCACAGATACGCAGTATTTT
- | - | TRBJ1-1 | TRBV5-5 | CASFHMNTEAFF | TGTGCCAGCTTCCACATGAACACTGAAGCTTTCTTT
- | - | TRBJ2-1 | TRBV6-2/TRBV6-3 | CASSSSGSNEQFF | TGTGCCAGCAGTTCTTCTGGGAGCAATGAGCAGTTCTTC
- | medium-sized | TRBJ2-5 | TRBV7-2 | CASSLTRGPQTQYF | TGTGCCAGCAGCTTAACGCGGGGCCCCCAGACCCAGTACTTC
- | few | TRBJ2-7 | TRBV20-1 | CSASRRGLGQQYF | TGCAGTGCTTCGCGCAGGGGACTGGGGCAGCAGTACTTC
TRBD1 | - | TRBJ1-5 | TRBV12-3/TRBV12-4 | CASSGQGNSNQPQHF | TGTGCCAGCAGCGGACAGGGTAATAGCAATCAGCCCCAGCATTTT
TRBD1 | large | TRBJ1-2 | TRBV28 | CASSSRDRATYGYTF | TGTGCCAGCAGTTCCCGGGACAGGGCGACCTATGGCTACACCTTC
- | few | TRBJ2-7 | TRBV6-2/TRBV6-3 | CASKDNPGPYEQYF | TGTGCCAGCAAGGACAACCCAGGACCCTACGAGCAGTACTTC
- | large | TRBJ2-3 | TRBV6-5 | CASRYSTSTDTQYF | TGTGCCAGCAGGTACTCCACTAGTACTGATACGCAGTATTTT
TRBD2 | - | TRBJ2-7 | TRBV4-2 | CASSQAGLAGGWYEQYF | TGTGCCAGCAGCCAAGCCGGACTAGCGGGAGGGTGGTACGAGCAGTACTTC
- | - | TRBJ1-4 | TRBV11-2 | CASSFTRGAGEKLFF | TGTGCCAGCAGCTTCACCAGGGGTGCGGGTGAAAAACTGTTTTTT
TRBD2 | - | TRBJ2-2 | TRBV27 | CASSFTGLAALTGELFF | TGTGCCAGCAGTTTTACGGGACTAGCGGCTCTCACCGGGGAGCTGTTTTTT
- | few | TRBJ2-2 | TRBV29-1 | CSVAGGYTGELFF | TGCAGCGTTGCTGGGGGGTACACCGGGGAGCTGTTTTTT
TRBD2 | - | TRBJ2-3 | TRBV28 | CASRGLAGLRDTQYF | TGTGCCAGCAGGGGTCTAGCGGGACTTAGAGATACGCAGTATTTT
- | once | TRBJ2-6 | TRBV24-1 | CASIGRSGANVLTF | TGTGCCTCGATCGGGCGCTCTGGGGCCAACGTCCTGACTTTC
TRBD2 | - | TRBJ2-1 | TRBV7-3 | CASSFMAGGVNEQFF | TGTGCCAGCAGCTTTATGGCGGGAGGGGTCAATGAGCAGTTCTTC
- | - | TRBJ2-2 | TRBV29-1 | CSATTENTGELFF | TGCAGCGCCACGACAGAGAACACCGGGGAGCTGTTTTTT
- | medium-sized | TRBJ2-2 | TRBV11-3 | CASSNTAGSGELFF | TGTGCCAGCAGCAACACCGCGGGGAGCGGGGAGCTGTTTTTT
TRBD1 | - | TRBJ2-3 | TRBV29-1 | CSAGQGDTQYF | TGCAGCGCCGGACAGGGAGATACGCAGTATTTT
- | - | TRBJ1-2 | TRBV28 | CASSQSYGVYGYTF | TGTGCCAGCAGTCAGAGCTACGGGGTCTATGGCTACACCTTC
- | - | TRBJ2-5 | TRBV25-1 | CASSETWSQETQYF | TGTGCCAGCAGTGAGACCTGGTCTCAAGAGACCCAGTACTTC
- | medium-sized | TRBJ1-1 | TRBV28 | CASSPRDALGTEAFF | TGTGCCAGCAGTCCAAGGGACGCCCTTGGGACTGAAGCTTTCTTT
- | - | TRBJ1-1 | TRBV4-1 | CASSHKGGTEAFF | TGCGCCAGCAGCCACAAAGGTGGAACTGAAGCTTTCTTT
- | - | TRBJ1-5 | TRBV27 | CASSLEMNQPQHF | TGTGCCAGCAGTTTGGAGATGAATCAGCCCCAGCATTTT
TRBD1 | - | TRBJ2-4 | TRBV10-3 | CAILDRGKNIQYF | TGTGCCATCCTCGACAGGGGCAAAAACATTCAGTACTTC
- | - | TRBJ2-3 | TRBV7-2 | CASRLTGTTDTQYF | TGTGCCAGCAGGTTAACCGGGACGACAGATACGCAGTATTTT
TRBD1 | - | TRBJ2-1 | TRBV5-1 | CASSWTGSEQFF | TGCGCCAGCAGCTGGACAGGGAGTGAGCAGTTCTTC
- | few | TRBJ2-7 | TRBV20-1 | CSARDPRGGDEQYF | TGCAGTGCTAGAGATCCGCGGGGTGGGGACGAGCAGTACTTC
- | medium-sized | TRBJ1-5 | TRBV12-3/TRBV12-4 | CASSITDSNQPQHF | TGTGCCAGCAGTATTACAGATAGCAATCAGCCCCAGCATTTT
- | - | TRBJ2-7 | TRBV7-9 | CASSQGAASSVTEQYF | TGTGCCAGCAGCCAAGGAGCAGCGTCTTCTGTAACCGAGCAGTACTTC
TRBD2 | - | TRBJ2-1 | TRBV29-1 | CSVEGASGRFNEQFF | TGCAGCGTTGAGGGGGCTAGCGGGAGGTTCAATGAGCAGTTCTTC
- | - | TRBJ2-3 | TRBV20-1 | CSARDLLRVDTQYF | TGCAGTGCTAGAGATCTTTTAAGGGTGGATACGCAGTATTTT
TRBD2 | few | TRBJ2-1 | TRBV5-1 | CASQGTSGSYNEQFF | TGCGCCAGCCAGGGGACTAGCGGGAGCTACAATGAGCAGTTCTTC
- | medium-sized | TRBJ2-4 | TRBV30 | CAWKYVAKNIQYF | TGTGCCTGGAAGTATGTAGCCAAAAACATTCAGTACTTC
- | - | TRBJ2-1 | TRBV24-1 | CATSDPQDRRNEQFF | TGTGCCACCAGTGATCCACAGGACAGACGCAATGAGCAGTTCTTC
TRBD1 | - | TRBJ1-1 | TRBV3-1 | CASSPSGQLNTEAFF | TGTGCCAGCAGCCCATCGGGACAGCTCAACACTGAAGCTTTCTTT
- | - | TRBJ1-2 | TRBV6-6 | CASSPNRIRNYGYTF | TGTGCCAGCAGTCCCAATCGGATTCGGAACTATGGCTACACCTTC
TRBD2 | - | TRBJ2-1 | TRBV10-3 | CATLGTSGSNEQFF | TGTGCCACCCTCGGGACTAGCGGGAGTAATGAGCAGTTCTTC
- | - | TRBJ2-7 | TRBV19 | CASSIGGGRTYEQYF | TGTGCCAGTAGTATCGGAGGGGGTCGAACCTACGAGCAGTACTTC
- | - | TRBJ2-7 | TRBV5-1 | CASSPGYQGYEQYF | TGCGCCAGCAGCCCGGGATATCAGGGCTACGAGCAGTACTTC
- | medium-sized | TRBJ2-7 | TRBV6-5 | CASSAQGGNEQYF | TGTGCCAGCAGTGCCCAGGGCGGGAACGAGCAGTACTTC
TRBD1 | - | TRBJ2-1 | TRBV20-1 | CSARDGETGGSEQFF | TGCAGTGCTAGAGATGGCGAGACAGGGGGCAGTGAGCAGTTCTTC
- | few | TRBJ1-2 | TRBV3-1 | CASSQEVGFYTF | TGTGCCAGCAGCCAAGAAGTAGGCTTCTACACCTTC
TRBD2 | - | TRBJ2-5 | TRBV13 | CASALAGETQYF | TGTGCCAGCGCTCTAGCGGGAGAGACCCAGTACTTC
- | - | TRBJ1-1 | TRBV7-2 | CASSSQGQTNTEAFF | TGTGCCAGCAGCTCCCAGGGACAAACGAACACTGAAGCTTTCTTT
- | - | TRBJ1-1 | TRBV12-3/TRBV12-4 | CASSGGGARNTEAFF | TGTGCCAGCAGTGGAGGGGGGGCGCGGAACACTGAAGCTTTCTTT